The 7 T cell receptor beta chains below come from one sample, sequenced in a study of blood T cell repertoires in COVID-19. Clones were sequenced by immunoSEQ multiplex PCR, and TCRdb holds only the in-frame ones, with some missing. This table holds more than 300,000 clones, around 87% found once. Specimen: PBMCs or T cells enriched from blood (not recorded which). The receptor set was obtained from a man aged 35 to 55 in a cohort exposed to, infected with or recovered from COVID-19 (not recorded which).

The chain couples TRBV28 to TRBJ2-5; 9 nucleotides match TRBD1. The CDR3 is 17 residues long. CDR1 and CDR2 (germline): MDHEN, SYDVKM. V shed 5 bases, J shed 4 bases, and the junction held 14 bases outside the gene matches. The CDR3, as DNA: TGTGCCAGCAGTCCCCCCACACAGGGGGCATTCGTAGAGACCCAGTACTTC. Translated: CASSPPTQGAFVETQYF. Using reference TRBV28 and TRBJ2-5 for the parts outside the CDR3, the full variable domain is DVKVTQSSRYLVKRTGEKVFLECVQDMDHENMFWYRQDPGLGLRLIYFSYDVKMKEKGDIPEGYSVSREKKERFSLILESASTNQTSMYLCASSPPTQGAFVETQYFGPGTRLLVL.

This chain uses TRBV6-5 with TRBJ1-2; TRBD1 agrees at 8 bases. The CDR3 has 14 amino acids. Germline CDR1 is MNHEY and CDR2 is SVGAGI. V was pared by 6 bases and J by 0 bases, with 3 bases of the junction left unmatched. DNA for the CDR3: TGTGCCAGCAGACCAGGGGGCTCTAACTATGGCTACACCTTC. This encodes CASRPGGSNYGYTF.

The chain joins TRBV9 to TRBJ2-2; no firm D call. The length of the CDR3 is 13 residues. Germline loops: CDR1 SGDLS, CDR2 YYNGEE. V was trimmed by 4 bases and J by 0 bases, leaving 4 bases between them. CDR3 coding DNA: TGTGCCAGCAGCCTTCCGAACACCGGGGAGCTGTTTTTT. This codes for CASSLPNTGELFF.

The rearrangement links TRBV18 to TRBJ2-3; 9 nucleotides match TRBD1. The CDR3 sequence is 15 residues long. The germline V gene encodes CDR1 KGHSH and CDR2 LQKENI. J lost 3 bases, V lost 1 base, and 2 bases had no gene match. The CDR3 bases are TGTGCCAGCTCACCACGGGACAGGGCGACAGATACGCAGTATTTT. It specifies CASSPRDRATDTQYF.

The chain combines TRBV6-5 with TRBJ2-1; 7 positions match TRBD2. CDR3 length equals 16 residues. V was pared by 4 bases and J by 0 bases, with 6 bases of the junction left unmatched. CDR1 MNHEY and CDR2 SVGAGI come from the germline V gene. CDR3 nucleotide sequence: TGTGCCAGCAGTTCTCGACTAGCCAGCTCCTACAATGAGCAGTTCTTC. As protein: CASSSRLASSYNEQFF.

The rearrangement uses TRBV11-2 and TRBJ2-7; D might be TRBD1 (6 bases). V was shortened by 3 bases and J by 1 base, with 10 bases between the two germline ends. The CDR3 totals 14 residues. From germline, CDR1 is SGHAT and CDR2 FQNNGV. This CDR3 reads CASSLGAISYEQYF. In nucleotides, the CDR3 is TGTGCCAGCAGCTTGGGGGCAATATCCTACGAGCAGTACTTC.

This rearrangement joins TRBV2 to TRBJ2-7; no firm D call. The CDR3 runs to 13 residues. CDR1 and CDR2 from the germline V gene are SNHLY and FYNNEI. V lost 6 bases, J lost 3 bases, and 12 bases lay in between. DNA for the CDR3: TGTGCCAGCAGGGCGGAATTAAACTACGAGCAGTACTTC. Encoded protein: CASRAELNYEQYF.